The sequence of this T cell receptor beta chain was determined in a study of PD-1 blockade in classical Hodgkin lymphoma. This CDR3 spans 14 amino acids. Germline V gene sequence: CDR1 SGHRS, CDR2 YFSETQ. V lost 2 bases, J lost 4 bases, and 4 bases stayed unmatched. This clone occurred once. Time point here: cycle 4 day 1 (C4D1), after six to seven weeks of nivolumab. Every patient relapsed after autologous stem cell transplantation, and brentuximab vedotin exposure varied. Thawed PBMCs yielded CD4+ T cells through magnetic negative selection. Method: immunoSEQ multiplex PCR; TCRdb's copy keeps in-frame clones and lacks some. The sample shows roughly 15,000 clones, approximately 84% of them seen only once.

This clonotype was sampled from a human donor with classical Hodgkin lymphoma. V gene TRBV5-1 combines with J gene TRBJ2-7, with 9 bases that match TRBD1. This sample comprised CD4+ T cells from blood, obtained before the fourth cycle of nivolumab. The CDR3 protein is CASSFGQGIYEQYF. The CDR3 DNA reads TGCGCCAGCAGCTTCGGACAGGGGATTTACGAGCAGTACTTC. Complete variable domain (other parts from reference TRBV5-1 and TRBJ2-7): KAGVTQTPRYLIKTRGQQVTLSCSPISGHRSVSWYQQTPGQGLQFLFEYFSETQRNKGNFPGRFSGRQFSNSRSEMNVSTLELGDSALYLCASSFGQGIYEQYFGPGTRLTVT.